This record looks at one T cell receptor beta chain sequence and its context. The entry originates in a study of blood T cell repertoires in COVID-19. About the research overall: The samples span acute and convalescent COVID-19 from the United States, Italy and Spain. T cells, B-cell-depleted T cells, or PBMCs provided the cDNA or gDNA that served as material.

CDR3 length: 21 residues. The V and J ends lost 4 bases and 0 bases, in that order; junction bases with no gene match: 17. Looked up from germline, CDR1 is SGHRS and CDR2 is YFSETQ. Original methodology: Quantification of nucleated cells was approximated via reference gene primer amplification. Some clones are missing from TCRdb's copy, which holds only in-frame ones; the method was immunoSEQ multiplex PCR. The V and J calls and clone size are taken from that table; D and trimming were inferred from the DNA. The profile covers around 210,000 clones, with around 88% appearing a single time and 1.5% taken by the ten largest.

The chain carries TRBV5-1 and TRBJ2-1; 12 bases fit TRBD2. The sequence was obtained from a man younger than 30 with active or convalescent COVID-19. Sequenced input: peripheral blood. The CDR3 loop reads CASSLETLAGGPWSSYNEQFF. CDR3 DNA: TGCGCCAGCAGCCTGGAGACCCTAGCGGGAGGGCCTTGGAGCTCCTACAATGAGCAGTTCTTC.